This T cell receptor (beta chain) was sequenced in a study of blood T cell repertoires in COVID-19. Original methodology: Nucleated cell counts were estimated from reference gene primer amplification. TCRdb's copy holds only in-frame clones and misses some; the assay was immunoSEQ multiplex PCR. D and trimming were read from the DNA, whereas the V and J calls and clone size are those reported in that table. Of about 410,000 clones in the sample, 86% were seen once. Germline CDR1 WSHSY, CDR2 SAAADI. With 6 bases clipped from V and 7 bases from J, the junction kept 7 bases outside the gene matches. The CDR3 runs to 14 residues. This clone was seen only a few times.

This rearrangement joins TRBV10-2 to TRBJ1-4, with 8 bases aligning to TRBD1. This TCR was sampled from a woman aged 25 to 45 with active or convalescent COVID-19. The specimen was peripheral blood. The CDR3 DNA reads TGCGCCAGCAGAACAGGGGGGCCTGGTGAAAAACTGTTTTTT. Its protein is CASRTGGPGEKLFF.